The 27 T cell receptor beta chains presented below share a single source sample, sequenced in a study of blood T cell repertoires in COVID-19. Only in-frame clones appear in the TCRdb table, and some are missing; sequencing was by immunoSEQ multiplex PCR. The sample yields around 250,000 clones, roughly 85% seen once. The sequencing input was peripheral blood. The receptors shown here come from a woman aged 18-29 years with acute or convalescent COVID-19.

As DNA, the CDR3 is TGTGCCAGCAGCGATGACAGGGGGAAGTACTACGAGCAGTACTTC. Its translation: CASSDDRGKYYEQYF. The rearrangement joins TRBV5-6 to TRBJ2-7, with 9 bases fitting TRBD1. Losses at the gene ends were 4 bases for V and 3 bases for J; bases not matched to a gene: 8. CDR1 and CDR2 (germline): SGHDT, YYEEEE. The CDR3 is 15 amino acids.

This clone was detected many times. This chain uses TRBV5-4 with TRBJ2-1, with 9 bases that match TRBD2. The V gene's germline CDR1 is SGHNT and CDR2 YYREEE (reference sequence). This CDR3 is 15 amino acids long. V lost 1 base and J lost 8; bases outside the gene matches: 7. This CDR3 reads CASSLTSGLGDEQFF. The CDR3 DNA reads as TGTGCCAGCAGCTTGACTAGCGGGTTAGGGGATGAGCAGTTCTTC.

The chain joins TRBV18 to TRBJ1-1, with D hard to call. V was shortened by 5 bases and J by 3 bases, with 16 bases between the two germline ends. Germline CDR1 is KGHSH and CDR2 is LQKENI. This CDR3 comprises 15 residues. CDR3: CASSTIGRSDTEAFF. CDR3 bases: TGTGCCAGCTCAACGATAGGCCGAAGCGACACTGAAGCTTTCTTT.

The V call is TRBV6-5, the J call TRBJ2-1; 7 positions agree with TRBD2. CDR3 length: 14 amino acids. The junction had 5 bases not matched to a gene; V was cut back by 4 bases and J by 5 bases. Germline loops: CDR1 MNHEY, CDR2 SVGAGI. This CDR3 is CASSWGGIDNEQFF. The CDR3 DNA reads TGTGCCAGCAGTTGGGGGGGGATAGACAATGAGCAGTTCTTC.

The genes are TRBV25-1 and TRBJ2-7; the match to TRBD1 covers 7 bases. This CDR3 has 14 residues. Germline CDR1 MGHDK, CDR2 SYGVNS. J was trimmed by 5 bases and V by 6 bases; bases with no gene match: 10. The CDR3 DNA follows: TGTGCCAGCAGCGCGGACAGGTTTTCCGACGAGCAGTACTTC. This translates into CASSADRFSDEQYF.

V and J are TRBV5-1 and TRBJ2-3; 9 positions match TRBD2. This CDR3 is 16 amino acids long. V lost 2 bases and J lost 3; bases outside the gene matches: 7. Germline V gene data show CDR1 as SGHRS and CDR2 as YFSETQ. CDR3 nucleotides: TGCGCCAGCAGCTTACCTCCTGGACTAGCGACAGATACGCAGTATTTT. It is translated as CASSLPPGLATDTQYF.

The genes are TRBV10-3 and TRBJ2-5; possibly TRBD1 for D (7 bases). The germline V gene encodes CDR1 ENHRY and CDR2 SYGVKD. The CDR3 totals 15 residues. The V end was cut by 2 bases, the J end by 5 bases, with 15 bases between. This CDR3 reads CAISEGGGGTETQYF. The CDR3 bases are TGTGCCATCAGTGAGGGTGGAGGGGGCACCGAGACCCAGTACTTC.

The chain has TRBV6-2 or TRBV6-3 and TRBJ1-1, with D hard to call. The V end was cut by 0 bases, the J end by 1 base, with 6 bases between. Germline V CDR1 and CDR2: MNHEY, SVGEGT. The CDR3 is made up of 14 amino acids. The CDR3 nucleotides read TGTGCCAGCAGTTACTCACCGGGGAACACTGAAGCTTTCTTT. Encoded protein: CASSYSPGNTEAFF.

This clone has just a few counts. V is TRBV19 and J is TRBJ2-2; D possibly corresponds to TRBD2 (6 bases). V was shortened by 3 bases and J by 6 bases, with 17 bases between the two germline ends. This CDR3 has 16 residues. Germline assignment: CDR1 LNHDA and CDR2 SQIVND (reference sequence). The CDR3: CASSIQGRGWAGELFF. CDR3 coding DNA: TGTGCCAGTAGTATCCAAGGTCGGGGGTGGGCCGGGGAGCTGTTTTTT.

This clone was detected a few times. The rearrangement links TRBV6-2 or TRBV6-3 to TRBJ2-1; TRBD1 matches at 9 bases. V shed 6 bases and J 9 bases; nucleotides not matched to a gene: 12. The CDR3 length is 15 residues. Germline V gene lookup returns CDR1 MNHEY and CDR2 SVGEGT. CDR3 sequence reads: CASRPRGQGVGEQFF. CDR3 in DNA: TGTGCCAGCAGACCTAGGGGACAGGGTGTAGGTGAGCAGTTCTTC.

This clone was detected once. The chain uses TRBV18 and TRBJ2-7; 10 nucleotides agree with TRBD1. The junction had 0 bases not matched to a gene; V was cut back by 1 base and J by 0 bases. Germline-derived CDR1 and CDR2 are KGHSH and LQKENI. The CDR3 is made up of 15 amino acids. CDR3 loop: CASSPRQGASYEQYF. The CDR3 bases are TGTGCCAGCTCACCACGACAGGGGGCCTCCTACGAGCAGTACTTC.

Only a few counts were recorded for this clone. CDR3 nucleotides: TGTGCCAGTAGTATAGGAGGAGCAGGGGCTGGTGAAAAACTGTTTTTT. Amino acid sequence: CASSIGGAGAGEKLFF. The chain is built from TRBV19 and TRBJ1-4; a possible D gene is TRBD1 (6 bases). V dropped 1 base and J dropped 7 bases, with 16 bases sitting between them. The germline V gene encodes CDR1 LNHDA and CDR2 SQIVND (reference sequence). This CDR3 spans 16 amino acids.

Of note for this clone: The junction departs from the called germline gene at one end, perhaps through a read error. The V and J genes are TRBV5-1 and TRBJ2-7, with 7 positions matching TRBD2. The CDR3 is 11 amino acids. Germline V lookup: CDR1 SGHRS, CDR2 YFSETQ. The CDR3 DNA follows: TGCGCCAGCAGCTCGGGAGGACCAACGGCCTTC. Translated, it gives CASSSGGPTAF.

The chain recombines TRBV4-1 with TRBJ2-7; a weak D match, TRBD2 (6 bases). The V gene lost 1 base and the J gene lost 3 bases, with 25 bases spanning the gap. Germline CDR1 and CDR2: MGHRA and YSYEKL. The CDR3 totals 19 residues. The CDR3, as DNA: TGCGCCAGCAGCCAAGCCATACCCCTGGGAGTAGCGGAGAGCTACGAGCAGTACTTC. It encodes CASSQAIPLGVAESYEQYF.

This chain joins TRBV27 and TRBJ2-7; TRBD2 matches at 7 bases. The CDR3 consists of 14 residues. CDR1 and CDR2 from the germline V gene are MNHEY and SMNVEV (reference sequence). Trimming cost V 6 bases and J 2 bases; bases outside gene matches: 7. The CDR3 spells CASSTSDQPYEQYF. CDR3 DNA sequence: TGTGCCAGCAGCACTAGCGACCAACCCTACGAGCAGTACTTC.

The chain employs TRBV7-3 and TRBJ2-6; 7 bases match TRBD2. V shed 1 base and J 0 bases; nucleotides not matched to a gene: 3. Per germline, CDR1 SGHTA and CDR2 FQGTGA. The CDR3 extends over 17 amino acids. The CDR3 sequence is CASSLRGGNSGANVLTF. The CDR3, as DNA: TGTGCCAGCAGCTTAAGGGGAGGGAACTCTGGGGCCAACGTCCTGACTTTC.

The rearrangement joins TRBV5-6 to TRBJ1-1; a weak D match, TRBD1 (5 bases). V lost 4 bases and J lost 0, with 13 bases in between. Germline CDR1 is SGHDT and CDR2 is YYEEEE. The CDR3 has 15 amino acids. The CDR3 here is CASSDPDTLNTEAFF. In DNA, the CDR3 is TGTGCCAGCAGCGACCCGGACACGTTGAACACTGAAGCTTTCTTT.

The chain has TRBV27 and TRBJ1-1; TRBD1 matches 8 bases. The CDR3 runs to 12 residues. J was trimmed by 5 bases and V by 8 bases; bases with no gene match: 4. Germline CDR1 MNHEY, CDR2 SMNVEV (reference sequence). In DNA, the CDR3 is TGTGCCAGCCGACAGGGGTGGACTGAAGCTTTCTTT. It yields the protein CASRQGWTEAFF.

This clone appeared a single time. The CDR3 coding sequence is TGTGCCAGCAGTTACTCGTACAGGGGTATCACTGAAGCTTTCTTT. It specifies CASSYSYRGITEAFF. The genes are TRBV6-5 and TRBJ1-1; 7 nucleotides align to TRBD1. Losses at the gene ends were 0 bases for V and 4 bases for J; bases not matched to a gene: 5. The CDR3 is made up of 15 amino acids. Germline CDR1 reads MNHEY; CDR2 reads SVGAGI.

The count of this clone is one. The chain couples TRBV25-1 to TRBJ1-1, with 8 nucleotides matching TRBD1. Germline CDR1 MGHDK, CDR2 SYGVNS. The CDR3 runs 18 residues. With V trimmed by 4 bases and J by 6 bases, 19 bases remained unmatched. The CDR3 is CASSVTSGVQGEGAEAFF. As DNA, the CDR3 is TGTGCCAGCAGTGTTACTTCGGGGGTACAGGGGGAAGGAGCTGAAGCTTTCTTT. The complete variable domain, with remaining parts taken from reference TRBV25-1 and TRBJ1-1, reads EADIYQTPRYLVIGTGKKITLECSQTMGHDKMYWYQQDPGMELHLIHYSYGVNSTEKGDLSSESTVSRIRTEHFPLTLESARPSHTSQYLCASSVTSGVQGEGAEAFFGQGTRLTVV.

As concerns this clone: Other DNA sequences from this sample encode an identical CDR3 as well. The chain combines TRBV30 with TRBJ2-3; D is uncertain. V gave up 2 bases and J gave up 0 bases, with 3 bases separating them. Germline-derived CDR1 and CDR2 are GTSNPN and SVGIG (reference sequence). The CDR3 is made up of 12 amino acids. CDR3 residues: CAWSLSTDTQYF. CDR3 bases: TGTGCCTGGAGTCTCAGCACAGATACGCAGTATTTT. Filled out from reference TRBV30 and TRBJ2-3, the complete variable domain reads SQTIHQWPATLVQPVGSPLSLECTVEGTSNPNLYWYRQAAGRGLQLLFYSVGIGQISSEVPQNLSASRPQDRQFILSSKKLLLSDSGFYLCAWSLSTDTQYFGPGTRLTVL.

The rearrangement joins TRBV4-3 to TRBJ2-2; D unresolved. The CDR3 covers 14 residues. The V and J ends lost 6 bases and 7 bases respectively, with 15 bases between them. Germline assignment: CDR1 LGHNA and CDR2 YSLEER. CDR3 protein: CASSRQVVVGELFF. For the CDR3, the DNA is TGCGCCAGCAGTCGGCAGGTTGTGGTCGGGGAGCTGTTTTTT.

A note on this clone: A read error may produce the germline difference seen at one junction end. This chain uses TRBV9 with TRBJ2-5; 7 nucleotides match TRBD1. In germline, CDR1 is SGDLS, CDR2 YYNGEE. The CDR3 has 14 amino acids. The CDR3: CARSEQGPRETQYF. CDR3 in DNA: TGTGCCAGAAGCGAACAGGGGCCTCGAGAGACCCAGTACTTC.

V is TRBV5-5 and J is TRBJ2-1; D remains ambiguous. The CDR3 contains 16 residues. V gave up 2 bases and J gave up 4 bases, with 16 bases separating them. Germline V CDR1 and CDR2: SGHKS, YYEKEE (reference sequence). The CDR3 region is CASSFTERRNYNEQFF. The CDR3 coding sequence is TGTGCCAGCAGCTTTACCGAGCGCCGAAATTACAATGAGCAGTTCTTC.

The CDR3 sequence: CASSERVQETQYF. The DNA of the CDR3 is TGTGCCAGTTCGGAGAGGGTCCAAGAGACCCAGTACTTC. The genes are TRBV19 and TRBJ2-5, with TRBD2 as a possible D gene (5 bases). Trimming pared 8 bases from V and 1 base from J, leaving 11 bases between. The CDR3 is made up of 13 amino acids. Germline-derived CDR1 and CDR2 are LNHDA and SQIVND (reference sequence).

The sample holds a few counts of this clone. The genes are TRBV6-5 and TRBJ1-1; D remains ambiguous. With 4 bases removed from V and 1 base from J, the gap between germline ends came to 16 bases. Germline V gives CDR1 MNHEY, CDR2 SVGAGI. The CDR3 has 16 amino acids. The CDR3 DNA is TGTGCCAGCAGTTTTTCCTCCGGGAGAGAGAACACTGAAGCTTTCTTT. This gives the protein CASSFSSGRENTEAFF.

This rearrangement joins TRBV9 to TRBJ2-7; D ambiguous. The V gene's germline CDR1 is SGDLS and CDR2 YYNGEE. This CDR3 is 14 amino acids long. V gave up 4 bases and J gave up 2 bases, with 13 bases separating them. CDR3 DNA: TGTGCCAGCAGCAAGATGGAGCTTCCCTACGAGCAGTACTTC. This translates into CASSKMELPYEQYF.